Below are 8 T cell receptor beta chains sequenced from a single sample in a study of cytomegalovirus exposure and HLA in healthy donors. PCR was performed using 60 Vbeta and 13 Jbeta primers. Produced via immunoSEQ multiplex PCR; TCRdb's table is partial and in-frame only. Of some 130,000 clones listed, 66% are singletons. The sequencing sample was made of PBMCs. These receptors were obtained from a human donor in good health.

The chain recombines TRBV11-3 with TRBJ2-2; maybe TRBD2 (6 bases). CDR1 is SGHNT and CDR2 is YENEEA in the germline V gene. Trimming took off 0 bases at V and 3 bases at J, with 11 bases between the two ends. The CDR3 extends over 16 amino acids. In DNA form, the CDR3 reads TGTGCCAGCAGCTTAGATTTCGGGAGAGACACCGGGGAGCTGTTTTTT. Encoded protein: CASSLDFGRDTGELFF.

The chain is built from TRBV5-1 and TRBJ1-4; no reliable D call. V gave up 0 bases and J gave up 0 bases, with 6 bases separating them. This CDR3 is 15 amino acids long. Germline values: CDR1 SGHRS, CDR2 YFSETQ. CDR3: CASSLDAATNEKLFF. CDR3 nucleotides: TGCGCCAGCAGCTTGGATGCAGCAACTAATGAAAAACTGTTTTTT.

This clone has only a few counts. CDR3 DNA: TGTGCCAGCACCAGCAGCGGGAGCCAAGAGACCCAGTACTTC. Translation gives CASTSSGSQETQYF. The rearrangement joins TRBV6-1 to TRBJ2-5; 8 nucleotides line up with TRBD2. The germline V gene has CDR1 MNHNS and CDR2 SASEGT. This CDR3 region has 14 residues. Losses at the gene ends were 7 bases for V and 1 base for J; bases not matched to a gene: 5.

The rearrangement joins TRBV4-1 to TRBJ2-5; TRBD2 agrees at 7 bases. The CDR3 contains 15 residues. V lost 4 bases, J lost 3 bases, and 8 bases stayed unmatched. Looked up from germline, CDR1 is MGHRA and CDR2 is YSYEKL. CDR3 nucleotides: TGCGCCAGCAGCCTGTCCGGGACTAATAAAGAGACCCAGTACTTC. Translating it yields CASSLSGTNKETQYF.

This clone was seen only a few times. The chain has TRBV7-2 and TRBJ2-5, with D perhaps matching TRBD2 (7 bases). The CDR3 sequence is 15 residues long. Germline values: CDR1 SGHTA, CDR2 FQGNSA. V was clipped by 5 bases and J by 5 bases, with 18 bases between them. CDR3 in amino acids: CASSTRRGAVETQYF. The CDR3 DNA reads TGTGCCAGCAGCACTAGACGGGGGGCGGTTGAGACCCAGTACTTC.

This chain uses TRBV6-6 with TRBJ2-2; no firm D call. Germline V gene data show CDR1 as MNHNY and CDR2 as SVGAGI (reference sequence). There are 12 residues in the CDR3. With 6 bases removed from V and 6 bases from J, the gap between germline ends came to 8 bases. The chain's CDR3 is CASSNLPGELFF. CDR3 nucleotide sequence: TGTGCCAGCAGCAACTTACCCGGGGAGCTGTTTTTT.

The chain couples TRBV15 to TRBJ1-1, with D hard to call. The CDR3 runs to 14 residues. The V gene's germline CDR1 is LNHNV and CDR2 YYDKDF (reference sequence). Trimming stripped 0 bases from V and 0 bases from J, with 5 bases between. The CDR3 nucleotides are TGTGCCACCAGCAGAGATGGAGTGAACACTGAAGCTTTCTTT. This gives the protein CATSRDGVNTEAFF.

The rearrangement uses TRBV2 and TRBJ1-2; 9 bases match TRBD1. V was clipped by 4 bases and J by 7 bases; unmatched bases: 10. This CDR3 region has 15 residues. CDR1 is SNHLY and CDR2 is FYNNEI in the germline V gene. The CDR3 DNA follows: TGTGCCAGCAGTGGTCCGGGACAGGGAGTGGGTGGCTACACCTTC. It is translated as CASSGPGQGVGGYTF.